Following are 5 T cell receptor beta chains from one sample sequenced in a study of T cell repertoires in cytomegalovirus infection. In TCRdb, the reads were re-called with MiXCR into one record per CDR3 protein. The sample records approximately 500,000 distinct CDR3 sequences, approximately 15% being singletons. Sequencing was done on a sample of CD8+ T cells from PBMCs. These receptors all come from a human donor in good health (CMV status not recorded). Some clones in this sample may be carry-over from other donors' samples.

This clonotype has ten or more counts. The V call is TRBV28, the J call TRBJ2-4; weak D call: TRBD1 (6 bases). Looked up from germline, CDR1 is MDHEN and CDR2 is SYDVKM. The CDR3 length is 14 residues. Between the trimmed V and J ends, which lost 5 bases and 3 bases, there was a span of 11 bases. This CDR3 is CASSPQGYKNIQYF. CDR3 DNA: TGTGCCAGCAGTCCCCAGGGGTACAAAAACATTCAGTACTTC.

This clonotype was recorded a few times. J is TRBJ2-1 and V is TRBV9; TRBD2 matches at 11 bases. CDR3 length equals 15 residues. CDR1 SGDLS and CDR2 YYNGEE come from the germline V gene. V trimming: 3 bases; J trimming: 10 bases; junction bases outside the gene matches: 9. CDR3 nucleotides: TGTGCCAGCAGCGAAGGGACTAGCGGTTGGGGGGAGCAGTTCTTC. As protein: CASSEGTSGWGEQFF.

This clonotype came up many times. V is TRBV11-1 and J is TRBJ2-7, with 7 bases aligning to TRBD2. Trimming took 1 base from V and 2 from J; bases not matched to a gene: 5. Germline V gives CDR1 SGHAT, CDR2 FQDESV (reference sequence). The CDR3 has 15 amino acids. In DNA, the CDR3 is TGTGCCAGCAGCTTAGTTGCGGGAGTACCCTACGAGCAGTACTTC. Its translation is CASSLVAGVPYEQYF. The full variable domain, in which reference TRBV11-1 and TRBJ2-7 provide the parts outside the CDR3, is EAEVAQSPRYKITEKSQAVAFWCDPISGHATLYWYRQILGQGPELLVQFQDESVVDDSQLPKDRFSAERLKGVDSTLKIQPAELGDSAMYLCASSLVAGVPYEQYFGPGTRLTVT.

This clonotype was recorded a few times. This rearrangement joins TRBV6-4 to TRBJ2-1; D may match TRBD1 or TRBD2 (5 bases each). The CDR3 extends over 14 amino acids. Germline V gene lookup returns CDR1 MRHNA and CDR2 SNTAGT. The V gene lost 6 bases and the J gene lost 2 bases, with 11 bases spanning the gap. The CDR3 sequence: CASSRDPPYNEQFF. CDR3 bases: TGTGCCAGCAGCAGGGACCCACCCTACAATGAGCAGTTCTTC.

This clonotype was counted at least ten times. This CDR3 reads CASLGAHTDTQYF. In DNA, the CDR3 is TGTGCCAGTCTAGGGGCACACACAGATACGCAGTATTTT. This chain joins TRBV19 and TRBJ2-3, with TRBD1 as a possible D gene (5 bases). Trimming stripped 8 bases from V and 2 bases from J, with 11 bases between. The CDR3 has 13 amino acids. Germline CDR1 LNHDA, CDR2 SQIVND (reference sequence).